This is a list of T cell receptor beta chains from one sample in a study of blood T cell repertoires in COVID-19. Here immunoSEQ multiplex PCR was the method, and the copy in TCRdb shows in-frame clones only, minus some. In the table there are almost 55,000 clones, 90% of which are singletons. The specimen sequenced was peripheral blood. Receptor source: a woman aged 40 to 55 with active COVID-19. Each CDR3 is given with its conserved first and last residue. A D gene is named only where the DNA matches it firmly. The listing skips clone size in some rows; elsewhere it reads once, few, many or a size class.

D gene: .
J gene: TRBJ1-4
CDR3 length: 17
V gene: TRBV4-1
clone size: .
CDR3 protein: CASSVSTLGLSNEKLFF
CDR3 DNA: TGCGCCAGCAGCGTCTCTACCTTGGGGCTCAGTAATGAAAAACTGTTTTTT

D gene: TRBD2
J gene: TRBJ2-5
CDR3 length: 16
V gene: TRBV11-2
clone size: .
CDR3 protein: CASSLVAGGLQETQYF
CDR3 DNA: TGTGCCAGCAGCTTAGTCGCGGGGGGCCTCCAAGAGACCCAGTACTTC

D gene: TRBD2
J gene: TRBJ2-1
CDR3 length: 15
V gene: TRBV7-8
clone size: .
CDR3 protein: CASSSTSASYNEQFF
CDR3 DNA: TGTGCCAGCAGCTCGACTAGCGCATCCTACAATGAGCAGTTCTTC

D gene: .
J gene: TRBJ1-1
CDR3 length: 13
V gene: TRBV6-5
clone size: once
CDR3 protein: CASSQTVNTEAFF
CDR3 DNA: TGTGCCAGCAGCCAGACAGTTAACACTGAAGCTTTCTTT

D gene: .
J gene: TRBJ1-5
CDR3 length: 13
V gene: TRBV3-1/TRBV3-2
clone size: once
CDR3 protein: CASSRNRDQPQHF
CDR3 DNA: TGTGCCAGCAGTCGTAACAGGGACCAGCCCCAGCATTTT

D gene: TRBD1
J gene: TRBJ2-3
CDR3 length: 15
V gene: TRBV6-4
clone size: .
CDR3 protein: CASSWTGGVSDTQYF
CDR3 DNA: TGTGCCAGCAGCTGGACAGGGGGTGTTTCAGATACGCAGTATTTT

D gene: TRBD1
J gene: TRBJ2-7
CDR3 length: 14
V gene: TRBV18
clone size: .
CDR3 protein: CASSLRDRVAEQYF
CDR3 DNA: TGTGCCAGCTCACTCCGGGACAGGGTGGCCGAGCAGTACTTC

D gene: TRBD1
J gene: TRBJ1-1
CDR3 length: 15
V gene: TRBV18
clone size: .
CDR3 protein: CASSPPPGGFTEAFF
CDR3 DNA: TGTGCCAGCTCACCACCCCCAGGGGGCTTCACTGAAGCTTTCTTT

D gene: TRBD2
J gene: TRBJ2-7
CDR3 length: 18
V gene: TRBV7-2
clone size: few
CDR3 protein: CASSLQSGGTHRPYEQYF
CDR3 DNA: TGTGCCAGCAGCTTACAGAGCGGGGGGACCCACAGACCCTACGAGCAGTACTTC

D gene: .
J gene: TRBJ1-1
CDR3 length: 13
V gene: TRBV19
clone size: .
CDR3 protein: CASSMVENTEAFF
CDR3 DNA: TGTGCCAGTAGTATGGTAGAGAACACTGAAGCTTTCTTT

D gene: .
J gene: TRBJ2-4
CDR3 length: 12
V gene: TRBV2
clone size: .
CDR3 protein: CASSEGRNIQYF
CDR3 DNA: TGTGCCAGCAGTGAGGGCAGAAACATTCAGTACTTC

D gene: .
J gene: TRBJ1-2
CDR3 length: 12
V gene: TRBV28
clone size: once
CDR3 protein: CASSFAGYGYTF
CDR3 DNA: TGTGCCAGCAGCTTTGCAGGGTATGGCTACACCTTC

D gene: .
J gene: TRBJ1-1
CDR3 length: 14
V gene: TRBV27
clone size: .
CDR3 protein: CASSLIDGGTEAFF
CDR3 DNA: TGTGCCAGCAGTTTAATCGACGGAGGGACTGAAGCTTTCTTT

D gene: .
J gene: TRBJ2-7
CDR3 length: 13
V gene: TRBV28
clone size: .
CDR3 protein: CASSVRGAAKQYF
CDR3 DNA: TGTGCCAGCAGCGTTAGAGGAGCGGCCAAGCAGTACTTC

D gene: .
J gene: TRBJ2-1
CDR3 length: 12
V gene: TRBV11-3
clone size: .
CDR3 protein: CASSLVIDEQFF
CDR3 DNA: TGTGCCAGCAGCTTAGTGATAGATGAGCAGTTCTTC

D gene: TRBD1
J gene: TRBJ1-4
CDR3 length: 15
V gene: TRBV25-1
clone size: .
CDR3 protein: CASSDPGTGTEKLFF
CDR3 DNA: TGTGCCAGCAGTGATCCCGGGACAGGGACAGAAAAACTGTTTTTT